This T cell receptor (beta chain) was retrieved from a study of T cells in lung cancer brain metastases. Study as a whole: A median roughly 350 days separated primary and brain metastasis sampling.

This CDR3 region has 12 residues. Looked up from germline, CDR1 is MNHNY and CDR2 is SVGAGI (reference sequence). Between the trimmed V and J ends, which lost 6 bases and 8 bases, there was a span of 11 bases. Remarks on this clone: The antigen is not known.

Each sample used roughly 2.24–4.92 ug genomic DNA, matched between paired samples. TCRdb's copy holds only in-frame clones and misses some; the assay was immunoSEQ multiplex PCR. The sample lists 4,000 to 6,500 clones; around 85% were seen once. Study-level results: Brain metastases had fewer unique productive clones than primaries (median roughly 1,600 versus 4,900).

The sample consisted of tumor tissue from a brain metastasis. This chain connects TRBV6-6 to TRBJ1-3, with a possible D match to TRBD1 (5 bases). This TCR derives from a woman between 50 and 59 years old with non-small cell lung cancer that had spread to the brain. The CDR3 DNA follows: TGTGCCAGCAGCCCACAGGCCCACACCATATATTTT. Protein: CASSPQAHTIYF.